This section outlines one T cell receptor (beta chain) sequence together with its context. This entry comes from a study of CXCR3-negative and CXCR3-positive naive CD8 T cells. UMI labels and 5' RACE were used to prepare the TRB cDNA libraries. TCRdb reprocessed the 5' RACE reads; each CDR3 protein has one entry and no DNA is given. The sample table includes 45,000 to 65,000 distinct CDR3 sequences. The CDR3 runs to 16 residues. The V gene's germline CDR1 is MDHEN and CDR2 SYDVKM. The chain combines TRBV28 with TRBJ2-3; TCRdb calls TRBD2, which cannot be checked without DNA. The clonotype was recovered from a human donor in good health. Some clones in this sample may be carry-over from other donors' samples. Sequenced input: naive CXCR3- CD8+ T cells from blood. Subset described: CD45RO-CCR7+CD27+CD95- naive CD8+ T cells lacking CXCR3 (TNR3-). CDR3 sequence: CASSSLPAASTDTQYF.